The entry that follows covers one TCR beta chain sequence. Germline V gene lookup returns CDR1 SGHAT and CDR2 FQNNGV. The CDR3 has 17 residues. V lost 2 bases, J lost 5 bases, and 7 bases stayed unmatched. This sample is part of a study of identical twins. A single record per CDR3 protein comes from TCRdb applying MiXCR to the 5' RACE reads. The sample carries approximately 190,000 distinct CDR3 sequences, about 16% recorded once. This same sample was also taken into another study, of T cells expressing NK-cell markers.

V and J are TRBV11-2 and TRBJ2-2; 11 bases match TRBD2. This clonotype was obtained from a woman between 18 and 29 years old in good health. The sample was CD8+ T cells sorted from blood. The CDR3 DNA reads TGTGCCAGCAGCTTACGGCTAGCGGGAGGAGAGACCGGGGAGCTGTTTTTT. This gives the protein CASSLRLAGGETGELFF.